What follows are 9 T cell receptor beta chains derived from one specimen sequenced in a study of Ad26.COV2.S vaccination and SARS-CoV-2 variants. Sequencing used immunoSEQ multiplex PCR; TCRdb keeps in-frame clones, though not all of them. The table has hundreds of thousands of clones, around 89% seen once; the top ten hold approximately 1.5%. Treatment here: roughly 18 received Ad26.COV2.S at low or high dose, single or two shots; roughly 5 received placebo; per-sample allocation not given. Specimens were obtained on day 63 following the first vaccine or placebo injection. This specimen was peripheral blood, taken in a trial of Ad26.COV2.S vaccine versus placebo. The receptors derive from a person aged 18 to 65 who received the Ad26.COV2.S COVID-19 vaccine or a placebo.

V and J are TRBV7-8 and TRBJ1-3; D might be TRBD1 (5 bases). The CDR3 spans 11 residues. With 5 bases removed from V and 9 bases from J, the gap between germline ends came to 8 bases. Germline lookup yields CDR1 SGHVS and CDR2 FQNEAQ. The CDR3 region is CASSPGGTIYF. The CDR3 DNA is TGTGCCAGCAGCCCCGGGGGCACCATATATTTT.

This clone was seen a single time. CDR3 coding DNA: TGTGCCAGCAGTGCCCAGGGATTTCGGGTCTATGGCTACACCTTC. Translation: CASSAQGFRVYGYTF. This sequence joins TRBV27 and TRBJ1-2, with D possibly being TRBD1 (5 bases). V gave up 5 bases and J gave up 4 bases, with 17 bases separating them. The germline gives CDR1 MNHEY, CDR2 SMNVEV (reference sequence). CDR3 length: 15 amino acids.

CDR3 protein: CASGLGWTGNTEAFF. The DNA of the CDR3 is TGTGCTAGTGGTTTGGGGTGGACAGGGAACACTGAAGCTTTCTTT. The chain uses TRBV12-5 and TRBJ1-1, with TRBD1 matching over 7 bases. V shed 1 base, J shed 1 base, and the junction held 3 bases outside the gene matches. Per the germline V gene, CDR1 is LGHNT and CDR2 is FRNRAP. The CDR3 is made up of 15 amino acids.

Worth noting for this clone: The same CDR3 arises from other DNA sequences in this sample as well. V usage is TRBV27 and J usage is TRBJ1-1; no clear D gene. CDR3 length: 12 amino acids. CDR1 is MNHEY, CDR2 SMNVEV, per germline (reference sequence). Trimming pared 5 bases from V and 5 bases from J, leaving 9 bases between. DNA of the CDR3: TGTGCCAGCAGTCCTTCGGGAACTGAAGCTTTCTTT. It specifies CASSPSGTEAFF.

This chain uses TRBV4-1 with TRBJ2-2, with TRBD2 as a possible D gene (6 bases). The germline V and J ends were trimmed by 1 base and 5 bases, with 11 bases remaining between them. CDR3 size: 15 residues. CDR1 and CDR2 (germline): MGHRA, YSYEKL. CDR3 in amino acids: CASSQARRGTGELFF. CDR3 nucleotide sequence: TGCGCCAGCAGCCAAGCCCGGCGGGGTACCGGGGAGCTGTTTTTT.

This clone occurred once. The chain has TRBV3-1 (or the pseudogene TRBV3-2) and TRBJ2-7; D is perhaps TRBD2 (5 bases). Deletions cut 1 base from V and 9 bases from J, with 13 bases between. This CDR3 region has 13 residues. The germline V gene has CDR1 LGHDT and CDR2 YNNKEL (reference sequence). CDR3 nucleotide sequence: TGTGCCAGCAGCCAAGCTAGGAATAGCGCGCAGTACTTC. Translation gives CASSQARNSAQYF.

This sequence joins TRBV12-3 or TRBV12-4 and TRBJ1-1; TRBD1 might be the D (6 bases). This CDR3 spans 13 amino acids. V was shortened by 6 bases and J by 9 bases, with 17 bases between the two germline ends. The CDR3 nucleotides are TGTGCCAGCAGCTTAAGGGGGGTTTCCCAAGCTTTCTTT. Protein product: CASSLRGVSQAFF.

This chain connects TRBV2 to TRBJ2-7, with unresolved D. The V gene's germline CDR1 is SNHLY and CDR2 FYNNEI. V was pared by 3 bases and J by 4 bases, with 4 bases between. The CDR3 length is 11 residues. The CDR3 loop is CASSDGYEQYF. CDR3 bases: TGTGCCAGCAGTGACGGGTACGAGCAGTACTTC.

This chain joins TRBV15 and TRBJ2-1; D not resolved. This CDR3 comprises 12 residues. V was clipped by 0 bases and J by 12 bases, with 9 bases between them. The germline V gene encodes CDR1 LNHNV and CDR2 YYDKDF (reference sequence). DNA for the CDR3: TGTGCCACCAGCAGAGATTTTTTAGGGCAGTTCTTC. This encodes CATSRDFLGQFF.